This T cell receptor (beta chain) is drawn from a study of blood T cell repertoires in COVID-19. CDR1 is ENHRY, CDR2 SYGVKD, per germline. The CDR3 covers 15 residues. Trimming shortened V by 10 bases and J by 2 bases, and 17 bases separated the two germline ends. TCRdb keeps only in-frame clones here, not all; method: immunoSEQ multiplex PCR. The table records approximately 490,000 clones, approximately 91% of them present only once. Participant reports of clinical history set cohort assignment. This sequence was found in a woman aged 55-69 years who had recovered from COVID-19. V usage is TRBV10-3 and J usage is TRBJ2-2; TRBD2 might be the D (6 bases). The material sequenced was PBMCs or T cells enriched from blood (not recorded which). The DNA for the CDR3 is TGTGCCACGCGGGGACTTCTCGACAACACCGGGGAGCTGTTTTTT. Its translation is CATRGLLDNTGELFF.